A selection of T cell receptor beta chains follows, all from one sample in a study of cytomegalovirus exposure and HLA in healthy donors. Produced via immunoSEQ multiplex PCR; TCRdb's table is partial and in-frame only. The sample holds approximately 190,000 clones. Input material: PBMCs. The receptors come from a man aged 25-45 years in good health and CMV-seronegative. CDR3s leave out the opening cysteine and the closing phenylalanine or tryptophan. Fields, in order: V gene, J gene, CDR3 protein.

TRBV19	TRBJ1-1	ASSNQGSAEAF
TRBV6-5	TRBJ1-6	ASSDRQTNSPLH
TRBV18	TRBJ1-1	ASSPPGSMNTEAF
TRBV25-1	TRBJ2-2	ASSETGTSGGNTGELF
TRBV19	TRBJ2-1	ASSISGPSSYNEQF
TRBV19	TRBJ1-3	ASSPLWGQERNTIY
TRBV18	TRBJ1-5	ASSPVGQGQPQH
TRBV11-3	TRBJ2-1	ASSLDSGLAAPNEQF
TRBV4-2	.	ASSQNLAGVPYEQY
TRBV27	TRBJ2-1	ASSPPSSGWRIHEQF
TRBV30	TRBJ1-1	AWTGGYAEAF
TRBV27	TRBJ2-5	ASSHRAQETQY
TRBV28	TRBJ1-3	ASSLRRVVGNTIY
TRBV19	TRBJ1-5	ASSRLRLQGEGNQPQH
TRBV4-2	TRBJ1-1	ASSPRFGTGTAF